This T cell receptor (beta chain) was identified during a study of a mutant IDH1 vaccine in newly diagnosed glioma (dated by TCRdb to about 2021). Regarding the study in general: Patients received eight vaccinations in weeks 1, 3, 5, 7, 11, 15, 19 and 23, corresponding to visits V03 through V10. Vaccination began 4-6 weeks after radiotherapy alone, or alongside temozolomide cycles in the chemotherapy-containing groups. Of the 30 to 35 patients who were treated, approximately 60% were male and approximately 38% were female, and the mean age was around 43 years. Before enrollment, most patients had been given radiochemotherapy with temozolomide as standard therapy, while the rest had received either radiotherapy alone or temozolomide alone. Six visits were used for peripheral blood collection: V03 (baseline), V05, V07, V10, V12 and V13. Longitudinal TCRB deep sequencing was done for 25 to 30 treated patients, wherever samples were available for exploratory analyses.

The label giving this sample's time point can be read as: week 11, during vaccination. A 20-mer mutant IDH1 peptide at 300 micrograms in Montanide made up each vaccine dose, which was injected subcutaneously together with topical imiquimod. All donors had newly diagnosed IDH1-mutant astrocytomas of WHO grade 3 or 4 that showed loss of nuclear ATRX. The samples were drawn from NOA16, a multicentre, single-arm, open-label phase I trial in Germany that tested a mutant IDH1 peptide vaccine in humans for the first time. The DNeasy Blood and Tissue Kit was used to extract genomic DNA from EDTA blood for TCRB sequencing. Concerning this clone itself: This receptor's antigen is unknown. Base qualities are not recorded, but no much larger clone differs from it by a single base.

The paper's findings and limits, for the study overall: Pseudoprogression seemed to be unrelated to changes in the top peripheral T cell clonotypes found by TCRB sequencing. Availability determined which PBMC samples were chosen for TCRB deep sequencing. It was noted by the authors that analyses of patient blood samples could not be reproduced owing to sample limitations. Across multiple MHC alleles, vaccine-induced immune responses were seen in nearly 95% of patients.

Including the terminal cysteine and phenylalanine, the CDR3 comprises 17 residues. The DNA shown is the 51-base CDR3, in frame from base 1. V is reduced by 5 bases and J by 7 bases, leaving a spacing of 26 bases between them. Based on the germline V gene, the CDR1 and CDR2 sequences are KGHSH and LQKENI. Library preparation employed the immunoSEQ multiplex PCR assay. The hsTCRB Kit was used according to the manufacturer's protocol to amplify rearranged TCR beta chain sequences. TCRB libraries were sequenced on an Illumina MiSeq. The authors' pipeline ran thus. The proprietary platform of the kit vendor was used for demultiplexing, trimming and gene mapping. TCRdb mirrors the immuneACCESS table, restricted to in-frame sequences. Some clones are absent from its copies; in checked studies, under half trace to an unresolved V gene, and the reason for the others is unknown. The V and J calls and clone size are taken from that table; D and trimming were inferred from the DNA. The sample includes about 39,000 clones, with around 80% observed a single time. Approximately 15% of the sample belongs to the ten largest clones.

The chain employs TRBV18 and TRBJ1-2, with the D gene not confidently named. This sample comprised peripheral blood mononuclear cells (PBMCs), obtained from a glioma patient whose treatment included an IDH1 peptide vaccine. This receptor was identified in a woman in her twenties or thirties with glioma. Some clones in this sample may be carry-over from other donors' samples. The DNA sequence is TGTGCCAGCTCATCTCGGACGTCTCTGCCCCGGAGCCTTGGCTACACCTTC. It translates to CASSSRTSLPRSLGYTF.